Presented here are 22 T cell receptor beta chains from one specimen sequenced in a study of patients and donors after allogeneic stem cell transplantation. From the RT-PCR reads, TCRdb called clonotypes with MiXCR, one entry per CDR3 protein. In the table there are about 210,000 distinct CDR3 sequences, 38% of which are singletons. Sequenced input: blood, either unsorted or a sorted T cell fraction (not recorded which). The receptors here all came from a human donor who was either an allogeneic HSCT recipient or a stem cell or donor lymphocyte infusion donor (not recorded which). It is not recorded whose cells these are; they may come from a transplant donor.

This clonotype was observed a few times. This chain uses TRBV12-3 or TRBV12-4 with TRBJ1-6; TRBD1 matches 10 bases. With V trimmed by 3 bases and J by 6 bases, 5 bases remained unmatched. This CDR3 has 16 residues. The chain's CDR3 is CASSLGQGSANSPLHF. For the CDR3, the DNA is TGTGCCAGCAGTTTGGGACAGGGGAGCGCTAATTCACCCCTCCACTTT.

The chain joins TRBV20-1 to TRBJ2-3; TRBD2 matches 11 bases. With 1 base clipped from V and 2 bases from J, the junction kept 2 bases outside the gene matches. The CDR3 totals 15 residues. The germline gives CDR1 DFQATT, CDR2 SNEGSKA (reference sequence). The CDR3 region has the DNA TGCAGTGCTAGAGCGGGACTAGCGGCCACAGATACGCAGTATTTT. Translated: CSARAGLAATDTQYF.

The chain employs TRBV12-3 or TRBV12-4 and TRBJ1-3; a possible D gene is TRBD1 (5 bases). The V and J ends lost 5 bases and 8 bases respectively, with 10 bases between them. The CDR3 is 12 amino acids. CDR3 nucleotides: TGTGCCAGCAGTCCCAGGGAATACACCATATATTTT. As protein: CASSPREYTIYF.

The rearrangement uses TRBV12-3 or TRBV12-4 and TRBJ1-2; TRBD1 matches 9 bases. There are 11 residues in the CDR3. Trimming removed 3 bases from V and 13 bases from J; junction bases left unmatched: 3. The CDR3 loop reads CASSLGTGPTF. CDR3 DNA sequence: TGTGCCAGCAGTTTGGGGACAGGGCCCACCTTC.

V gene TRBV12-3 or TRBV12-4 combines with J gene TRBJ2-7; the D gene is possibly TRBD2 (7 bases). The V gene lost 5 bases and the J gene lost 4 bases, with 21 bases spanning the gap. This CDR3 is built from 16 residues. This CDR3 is CASSIRGGNPPYEQYF. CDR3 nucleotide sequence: TGTGCCAGCAGTATTCGCGGGGGCAACCCCCCGTACGAGCAGTACTTC.

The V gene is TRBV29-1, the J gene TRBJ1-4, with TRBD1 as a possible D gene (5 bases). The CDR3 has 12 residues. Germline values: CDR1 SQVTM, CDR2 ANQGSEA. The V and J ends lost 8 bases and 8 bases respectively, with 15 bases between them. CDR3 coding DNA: TGCAGCACGGCGGAGCAGGGAGAAAAACTGTTTTTT. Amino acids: CSTAEQGEKLFF.

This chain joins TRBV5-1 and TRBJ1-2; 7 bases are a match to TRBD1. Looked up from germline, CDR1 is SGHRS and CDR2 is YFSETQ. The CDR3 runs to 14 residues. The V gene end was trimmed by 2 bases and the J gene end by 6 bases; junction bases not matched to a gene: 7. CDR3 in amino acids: CASSLTGVRDGYTF. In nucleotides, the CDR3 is TGCGCCAGCAGCTTAACAGGGGTGAGGGATGGCTACACCTTC.

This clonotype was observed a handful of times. CDR3 protein: CASSLFGAGEMVNTEAFF. CDR3 DNA sequence: TGCGCCAGCAGCTTGTTTGGGGCAGGGGAAATGGTGAACACTGAAGCTTTCTTT. The chain joins TRBV5-1 to TRBJ1-1; TRBD1 might be the D (6 bases). From germline, CDR1 is SGHRS and CDR2 YFSETQ. The CDR3 loop spans 18 amino acids. With 1 base removed from V and 0 bases from J, the gap between germline ends came to 19 bases.

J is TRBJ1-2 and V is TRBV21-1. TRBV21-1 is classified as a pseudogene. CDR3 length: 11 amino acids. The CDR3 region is CASSPLAGYTF. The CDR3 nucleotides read TGTGCCAGCAGCCCCTTGGCGGGCTACACCTTC.

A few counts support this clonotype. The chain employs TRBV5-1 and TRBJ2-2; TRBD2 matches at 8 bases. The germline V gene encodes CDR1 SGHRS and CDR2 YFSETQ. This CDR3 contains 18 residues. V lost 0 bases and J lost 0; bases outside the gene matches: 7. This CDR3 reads CASSLAERGTANTGELFF. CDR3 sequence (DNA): TGCGCCAGCAGCTTGGCCGAGCGGGGGACCGCGAACACCGGGGAGCTGTTTTTT.

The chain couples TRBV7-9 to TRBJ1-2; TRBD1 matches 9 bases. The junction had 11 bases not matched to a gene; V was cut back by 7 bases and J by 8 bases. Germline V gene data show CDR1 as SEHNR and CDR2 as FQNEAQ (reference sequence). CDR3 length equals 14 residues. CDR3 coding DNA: TGTGCCAGCAACCCGGGACAGGGAGTTCGCGGCTACACCTTC. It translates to CASNPGQGVRGYTF.

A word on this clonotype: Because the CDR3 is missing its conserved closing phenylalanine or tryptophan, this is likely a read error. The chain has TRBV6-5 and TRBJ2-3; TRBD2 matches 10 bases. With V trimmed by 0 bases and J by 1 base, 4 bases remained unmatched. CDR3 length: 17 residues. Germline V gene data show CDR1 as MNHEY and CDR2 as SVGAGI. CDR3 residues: CASSYSPLAGGTDTQYY. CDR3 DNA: TGTGCCAGCAGTTACTCTCCCCTAGCGGGGGGCACAGATACGCAGTATTAT.

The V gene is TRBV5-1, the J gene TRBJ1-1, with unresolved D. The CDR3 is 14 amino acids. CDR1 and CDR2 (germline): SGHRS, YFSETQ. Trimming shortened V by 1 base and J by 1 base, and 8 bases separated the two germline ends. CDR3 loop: CASSLSHKNTEAFF. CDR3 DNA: TGCGCCAGCAGCTTGTCCCACAAGAACACTGAAGCTTTCTTT.

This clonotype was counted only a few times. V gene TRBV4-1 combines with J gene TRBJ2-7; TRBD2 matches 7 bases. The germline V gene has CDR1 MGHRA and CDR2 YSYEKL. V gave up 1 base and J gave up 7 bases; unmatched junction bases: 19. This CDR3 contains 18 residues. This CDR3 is CASSQGVASSGLGGEQYF. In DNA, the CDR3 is TGCGCCAGCAGCCAAGGGGTGGCCTCTAGCGGCTTAGGTGGGGAGCAGTACTTC.

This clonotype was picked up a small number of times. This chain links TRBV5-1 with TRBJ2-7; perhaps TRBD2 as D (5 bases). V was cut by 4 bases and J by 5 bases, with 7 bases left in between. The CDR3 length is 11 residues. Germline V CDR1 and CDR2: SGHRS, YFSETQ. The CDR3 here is CASSGENEQYF. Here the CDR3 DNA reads TGCGCCAGCAGCGGGGAGAACGAGCAGTACTTC.

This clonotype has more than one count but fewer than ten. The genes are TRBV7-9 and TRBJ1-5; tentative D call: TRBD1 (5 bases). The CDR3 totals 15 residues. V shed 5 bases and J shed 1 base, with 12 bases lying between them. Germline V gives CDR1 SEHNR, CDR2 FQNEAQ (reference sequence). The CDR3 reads CASSGKGASNQPQHF. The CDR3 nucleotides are TGTGCCAGCAGCGGCAAAGGGGCAAGCAATCAGCCCCAGCATTTT. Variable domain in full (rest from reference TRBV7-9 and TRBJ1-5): DTGVSQNPRHKITKRGQNVTFRCDPISEHNRLYWYRQTLGQGPEFLTYFQNEAQLEKSRLLSDRFSAERPKGSFSTLEIQRTEQGDSAMYLCASSGKGASNQPQHFGDGTRLSIL.

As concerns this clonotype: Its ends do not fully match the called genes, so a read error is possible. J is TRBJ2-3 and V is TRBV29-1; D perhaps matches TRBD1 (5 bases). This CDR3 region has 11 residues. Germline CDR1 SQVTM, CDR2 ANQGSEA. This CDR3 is CSFDSSDTQYF. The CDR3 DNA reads TGCAGCTTTGACAGCTCCGATACGCAGTATTTT.

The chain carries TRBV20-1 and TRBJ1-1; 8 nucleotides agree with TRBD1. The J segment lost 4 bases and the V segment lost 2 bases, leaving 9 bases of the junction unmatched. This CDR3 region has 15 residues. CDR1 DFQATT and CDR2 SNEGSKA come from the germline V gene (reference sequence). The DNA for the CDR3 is TGCAGTGCTAGAAGTCCCAGGGGGCTGAGCACTGAAGCTTTCTTT. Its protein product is CSARSPRGLSTEAFF.

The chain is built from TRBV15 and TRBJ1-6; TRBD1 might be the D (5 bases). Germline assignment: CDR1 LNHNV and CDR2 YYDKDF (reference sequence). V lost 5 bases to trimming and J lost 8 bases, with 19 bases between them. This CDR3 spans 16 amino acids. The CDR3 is CATSPTVIRGDSPLHF. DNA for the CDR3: TGTGCCACCAGCCCCACGGTGATTCGAGGGGATTCACCCCTCCACTTT.

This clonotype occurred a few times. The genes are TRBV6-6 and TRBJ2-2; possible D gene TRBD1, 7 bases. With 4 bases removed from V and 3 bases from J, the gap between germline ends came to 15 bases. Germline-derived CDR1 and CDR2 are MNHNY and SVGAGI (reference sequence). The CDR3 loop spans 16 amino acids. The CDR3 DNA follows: TGTGCCAGCAGTTCGGGCGGGACAGCGGACACCGGGGAGCTGTTTTTT. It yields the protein CASSSGGTADTGELFF.

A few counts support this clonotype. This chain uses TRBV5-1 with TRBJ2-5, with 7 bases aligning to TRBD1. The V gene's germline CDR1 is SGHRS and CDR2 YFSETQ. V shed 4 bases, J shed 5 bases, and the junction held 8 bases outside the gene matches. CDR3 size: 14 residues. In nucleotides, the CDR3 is TGCGCCAGCAGCCTAGGGACAGACTTGGAGACCCAGTACTTC. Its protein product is CASSLGTDLETQYF. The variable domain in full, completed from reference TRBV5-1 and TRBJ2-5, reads KAGVTQTPRYLIKTRGQQVTLSCSPISGHRSVSWYQQTPGQGLQFLFEYFSETQRNKGNFPGRFSGRQFSNSRSEMNVSTLELGDSALYLCASSLGTDLETQYFGPGTRLLVL.

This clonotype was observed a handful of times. CDR3 loop: CASTLGLYVTDTQYF. The CDR3 DNA follows: TGTGCCAGCACCCTCGGGCTATATGTCACAGATACGCAGTATTTT. The chain combines TRBV12-3 or TRBV12-4 with TRBJ2-3; D unclear. V was pared by 7 bases and J by 2 bases, with 16 bases between. The CDR3 has 15 amino acids.